This T cell receptor beta chain derives from a study of tumor-infiltrating lymphocytes in primary liver carcinoma. Overall study context: Surgical resection was used to treat these primary liver carcinoma patients. Patients were men and women aged 30 to 69 years. Samples had roughly 3.65 to 7.13 million productive TCRbeta reads, comparable between tissue types.

RNA was extracted from whole blood without cell sorting, alongside germline DNA. This CDR3 contains 16 residues. Reverse transcription of 500 to 650 ng total RNA with a constant-region primer produced TCR beta cDNA. Amplification in three nested multiplex PCR rounds with slightly modified ARM-PCR gave rise to TCR beta libraries. It was with TRBV1-TRBV30 forward primers and a C-beta reverse primer that the first two PCR rounds were run, at about 10 cycles each. One entry per CDR3 protein results from TCRdb running MiXCR on the multiplex PCR reads. The data contain fewer than 400,000 distinct CDR3 sequences, around 50% of them seen just once; the ten biggest clones take up approximately 15%. Concerning this clonotype: Since a much larger clone is just one base distant, this may be a read error.

This TCR was recovered from a woman aged 25 to 45 with primary liver carcinoma and hepatitis B virus infection. The chain is built from TRBV12-3 or TRBV12-4 and TRBJ2-3; 9 bases match TRBD2. The sample comprised peripheral blood. This chain's CDR3 is CASSFLTSGPTVTQYF. The CDR3 DNA sequence: TGTGCCAGCAGTTTTTTGACTAGCGGCCCCACAGTTACGCAGTATTTT.